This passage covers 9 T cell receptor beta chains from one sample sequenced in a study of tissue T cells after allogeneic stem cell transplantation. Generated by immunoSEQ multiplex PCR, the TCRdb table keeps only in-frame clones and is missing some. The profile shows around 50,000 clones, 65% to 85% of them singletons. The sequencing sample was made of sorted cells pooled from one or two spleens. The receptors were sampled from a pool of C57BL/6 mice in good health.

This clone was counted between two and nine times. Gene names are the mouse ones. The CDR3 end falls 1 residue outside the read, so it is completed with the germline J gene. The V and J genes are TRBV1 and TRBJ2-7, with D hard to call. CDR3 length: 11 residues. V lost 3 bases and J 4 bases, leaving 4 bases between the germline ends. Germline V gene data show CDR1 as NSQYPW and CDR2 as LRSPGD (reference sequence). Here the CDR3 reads CTCSAGYEQYF. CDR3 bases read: TGCACCTGCAGTGCCGGGTATGAACAGTAC.

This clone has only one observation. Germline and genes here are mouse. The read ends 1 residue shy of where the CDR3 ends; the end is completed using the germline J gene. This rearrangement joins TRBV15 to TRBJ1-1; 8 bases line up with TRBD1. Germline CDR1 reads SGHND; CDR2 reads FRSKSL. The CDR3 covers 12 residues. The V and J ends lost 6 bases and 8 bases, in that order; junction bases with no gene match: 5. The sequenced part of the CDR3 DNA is TGTGCCAGCAGCCGACAGGGGAGGGAAGTCTTC. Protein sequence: CASSRQGREVF. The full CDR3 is CASSRQGREVFF.

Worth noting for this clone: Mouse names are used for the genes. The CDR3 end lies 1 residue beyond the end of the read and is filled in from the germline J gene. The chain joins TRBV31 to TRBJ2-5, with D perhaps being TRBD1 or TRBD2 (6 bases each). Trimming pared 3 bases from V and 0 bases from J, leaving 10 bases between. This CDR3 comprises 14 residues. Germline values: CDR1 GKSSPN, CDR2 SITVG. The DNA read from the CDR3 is TGTGCCTGGAGAAGGGGGGTCAACCAAGACACCCAGTAC. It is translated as CAWRRGVNQDTQY. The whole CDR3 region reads CAWRRGVNQDTQYF.

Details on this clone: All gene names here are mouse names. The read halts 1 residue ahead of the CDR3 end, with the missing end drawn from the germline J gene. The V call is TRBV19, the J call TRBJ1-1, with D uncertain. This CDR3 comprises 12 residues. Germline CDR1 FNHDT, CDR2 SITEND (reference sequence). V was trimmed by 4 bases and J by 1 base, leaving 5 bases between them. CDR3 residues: CASSQENTEVFF. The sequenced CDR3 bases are TGTGCCAGCAGTCAAGAAAACACAGAAGTCTTC.

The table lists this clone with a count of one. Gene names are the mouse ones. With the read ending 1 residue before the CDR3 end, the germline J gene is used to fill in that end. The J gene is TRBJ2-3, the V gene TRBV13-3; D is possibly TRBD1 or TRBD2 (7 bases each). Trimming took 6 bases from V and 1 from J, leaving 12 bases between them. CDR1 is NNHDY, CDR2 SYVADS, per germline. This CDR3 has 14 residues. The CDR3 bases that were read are TGTGCCAGCACCCCAGGGGGGGGTGCAGAAACGCTGTAT. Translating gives CASTPGGGAETLY. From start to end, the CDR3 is CASTPGGGAETLYF.

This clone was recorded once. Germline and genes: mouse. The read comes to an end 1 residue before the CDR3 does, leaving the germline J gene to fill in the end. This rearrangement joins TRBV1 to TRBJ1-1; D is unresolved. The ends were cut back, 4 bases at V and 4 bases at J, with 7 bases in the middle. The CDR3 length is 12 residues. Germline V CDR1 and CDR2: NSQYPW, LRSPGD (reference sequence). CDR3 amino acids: CTCSESGTEVFF. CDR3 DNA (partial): TGCACCTGCAGTGAGAGCGGCACAGAAGTCTTC.

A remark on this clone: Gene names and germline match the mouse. Partial CDR3 DNA: TGTGCCTGGAGTCGGGGGGCTAACTATGCTGAGCAGTTC. Encoded protein: CAWSRGANYAEQF. The CDR3 in full is CAWSRGANYAEQFF. J is TRBJ2-1 and V is TRBV31, with D perhaps matching TRBD2 (7 bases). The DNA ends 1 residue before the CDR3 does, and the rest of the CDR3 is filled in from the germline J gene. In germline, CDR1 is GKSSPN, CDR2 SITVG. The CDR3 has 14 residues. V lost 1 base and J lost 0, with 7 bases in between.

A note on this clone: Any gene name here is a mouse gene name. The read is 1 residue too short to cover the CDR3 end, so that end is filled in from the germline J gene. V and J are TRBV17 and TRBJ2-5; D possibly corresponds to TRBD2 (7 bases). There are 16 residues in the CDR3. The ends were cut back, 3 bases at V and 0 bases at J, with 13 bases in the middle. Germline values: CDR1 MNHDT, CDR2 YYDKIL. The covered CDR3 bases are TGTGCTAGCAGTAGTCAAGGGGGGGTTAACCAAGACACCCAGTAC. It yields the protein CASSSQGGVNQDTQY. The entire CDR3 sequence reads CASSSQGGVNQDTQYF.

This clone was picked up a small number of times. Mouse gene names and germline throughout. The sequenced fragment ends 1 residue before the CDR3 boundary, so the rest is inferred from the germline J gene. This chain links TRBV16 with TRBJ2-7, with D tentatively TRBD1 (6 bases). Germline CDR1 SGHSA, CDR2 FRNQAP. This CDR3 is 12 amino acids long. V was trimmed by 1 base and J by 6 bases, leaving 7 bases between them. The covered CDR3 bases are TGTGCAAGCAGCTTAGGCAGGGGTGAACAGTAC. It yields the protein CASSLGRGEQY. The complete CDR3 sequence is CASSLGRGEQYF.